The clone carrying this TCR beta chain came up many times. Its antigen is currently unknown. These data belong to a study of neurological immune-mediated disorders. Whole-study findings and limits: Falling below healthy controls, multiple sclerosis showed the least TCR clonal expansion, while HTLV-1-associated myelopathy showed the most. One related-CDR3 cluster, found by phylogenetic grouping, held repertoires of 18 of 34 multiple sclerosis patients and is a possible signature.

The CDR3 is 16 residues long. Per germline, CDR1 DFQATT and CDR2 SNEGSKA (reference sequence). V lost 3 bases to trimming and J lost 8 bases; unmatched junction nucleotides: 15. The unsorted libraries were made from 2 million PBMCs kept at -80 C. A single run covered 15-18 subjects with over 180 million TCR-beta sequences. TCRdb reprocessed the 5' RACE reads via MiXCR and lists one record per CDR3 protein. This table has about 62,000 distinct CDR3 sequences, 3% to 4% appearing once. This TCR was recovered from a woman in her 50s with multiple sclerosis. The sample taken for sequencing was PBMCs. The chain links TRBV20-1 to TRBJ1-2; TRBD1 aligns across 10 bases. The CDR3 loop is CSASRQGATRNGGYTF. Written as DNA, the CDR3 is TGCAGTGCTAGTAGACAGGGGGCGACTCGTAATGGAGGCTACACCTTC.